These 29 T cell receptor beta chains came from one sample sequenced in a study of blood T cells in healthy people across ages. Alongside a J-beta primer mix, a sample-barcoded 5' primer served in a second PCR lasting roughly 7 to 11 cycles. TCRdb used MiXCR to reprocess the 5' RACE reads, holding one entry per CDR3 protein. The data contain some 760,000 distinct CDR3 sequences, just under 25% of them singletons. This sample was also put to use in a study of T cells of mothers and their children.

The sequenced sample consisted of blood. These receptor sequences come from a boy younger than 18 in good health.

The chain combines TRBV20-1 with TRBJ2-5; possible D gene TRBD2, 5 bases. The DNA end is a closer match to TRBJ2-7, so the J assignment may be wrong. The CDR3 extends over 12 amino acids. CDR1 is DFQATT and CDR2 is SNEGSKA in the germline V gene (reference sequence). This CDR3 reads CSASGAAYEQYF. The CDR3 DNA sequence: TGCAGTGCTAGTGGAGCGGCCTACGAGCAGTACTTC.

The rearrangement links TRBV19 to TRBJ2-2; unclear D gene. CDR3 length: 12 amino acids. The germline CDR1 and CDR2 sequences are LNHDA and SQIVND (reference sequence). Between the trimmed V and J ends, which lost 7 bases and 4 bases, there was a span of 7 bases. CDR3 DNA: TGTGCCAGTAAGCTCCTCACCGGGGAGCTGTTTTTT. Amino acid sequence: CASKLLTGELFF.

This clonotype was observed a handful of times. The gene calls are TRBV7-9 and TRBJ1-2, with D uncertain. The germline CDR1 and CDR2 sequences are SEHNR and FQNEAQ (reference sequence). V lost 4 bases and J 12 bases, leaving 18 bases between the germline ends. This CDR3 has 13 amino acids. As DNA, the CDR3 is TGTGCCAGCAGCTCCGACGGAGTCGGAGGCCACACCTTC. This translates into CASSSDGVGGHTF.

This sequence joins TRBV9 and TRBJ2-7, with D tentatively TRBD1 (6 bases). This CDR3 comprises 15 residues. Trimming cost V 0 bases and J 3 bases, with 13 bases left between them. Germline CDR1 reads SGDLS; CDR2 reads YYNGEE. CDR3 in amino acids: CASSVEDRLGYEQYF. Written as DNA, the CDR3 is TGTGCCAGCAGCGTAGAGGACAGATTGGGCTACGAGCAGTACTTC.

In its sample, this clonotype was seen a few times. This chain links TRBV5-4 with TRBJ1-3, with D unresolved. CDR1 SGHNT and CDR2 YYREEE come from the germline V gene (reference sequence). The ends were cut back, 4 bases at V and 0 bases at J, with 14 bases in the middle. The CDR3 is 16 amino acids. The chain's CDR3 is CASSHAGRRSGNTIYF. DNA of the CDR3: TGTGCCAGCAGCCACGCCGGCCGGCGCTCTGGAAACACCATATATTTT.

This clonotype was observed a handful of times. The chain employs TRBV2 and TRBJ2-3, with D tentatively TRBD2 (6 bases). The CDR3 has 14 amino acids. In germline, CDR1 is SNHLY, CDR2 FYNNEI. Trimming left V 8 bases short and J 2 bases short, with 14 bases between. CDR3 nucleotides: TGTGCCAGCTGGCCGTGGGAGGACACAGATACGCAGTATTTT. Amino acids: CASWPWEDTDTQYF.

A few counts support this clonotype. The chain has TRBV6-5 and TRBJ1-2; no clear D gene. Per the germline V gene, CDR1 is MNHEY and CDR2 is SVGAGI. This CDR3 comprises 12 residues. V was cut by 5 bases and J by 1 base, with 5 bases left in between. The CDR3 sequence is CASSQNNYGYTF. The CDR3 DNA follows: TGTGCCAGCAGTCAGAATAACTATGGCTACACCTTC.

This chain joins TRBV7-8 and TRBJ2-5, with 9 bases matching TRBD1. Near its end, the DNA agrees better with TRBJ2-7, so the J call may be wrong. CDR3 length equals 15 residues. The V gene's germline CDR1 is SGHVS and CDR2 FQNEAQ. This CDR3 is CASSFPGQGSGEQYF. In DNA form, the CDR3 reads TGTGCCAGCAGCTTTCCGGGACAGGGTTCGGGCGAGCAGTACTTC.

This sequence joins TRBV29-1 and TRBJ2-7; D is uncertain. V lost 3 bases and J lost 3, with 12 bases in between. This CDR3 region has 13 residues. Germline assignment: CDR1 SQVTM and CDR2 ANQGSEA. Here the CDR3 reads CSVEFVGIYEQYF. CDR3 bases: TGCAGCGTTGAGTTCGTAGGTATCTACGAGCAGTACTTC.

V usage is TRBV28 and J usage is TRBJ2-4; 7 bases align to TRBD1. The V segment lost 9 bases and the J segment 4 bases; nucleotides outside the gene matches: 9. The CDR3 has 14 residues. The germline V gene encodes CDR1 MDHEN and CDR2 SYDVKM. CDR3 DNA: TGTGCCAGTAGAGGGGGCGATGTGAAAAACATTCAGTACTTC. Its translation is CASRGGDVKNIQYF.

CDR3 nucleotide sequence: TGTGCCAGCAGTTTATTCCCCGCCGGAAACACCATATATTTT. Its translation: CASSLFPAGNTIYF. The chain couples TRBV27 to TRBJ1-3, with unresolved D. Trimming pared 1 base from V and 4 bases from J, leaving 8 bases between. CDR1 and CDR2 from the germline V gene are MNHEY and SMNVEV (reference sequence). The CDR3 runs to 14 residues.

The chain couples TRBV3-1 to TRBJ2-1, with D perhaps matching TRBD1 (6 bases). The J call may not be correct, given that the DNA end is closer to TRBJ2-7. Per the germline V gene, CDR1 is LGHDT and CDR2 is YNNKEL (reference sequence). The CDR3 runs 13 residues. The CDR3 reads CASSQGGPLEQYF. Written as DNA, the CDR3 is TGTGCCAGCAGCCAAGGGGGGCCTTTGGAGCAGTACTTC.

This clonotype has a handful of counts. The rearrangement uses TRBV6-5 and TRBJ2-7; D possibly matches TRBD1 or TRBD2 (5 bases each). With the DNA end fitting TRBJ2-5 better, the J assignment may be wrong. The length of the CDR3 is 13 residues. CDR1 is MNHEY and CDR2 is SVGAGI in the germline V gene. CDR3 protein: CASRVRGAKTQYF. The CDR3 DNA reads TGTGCCAGCAGGGTGAGGGGCGCAAAGACCCAGTACTTC.

This clonotype was detected a few times. This chain uses TRBV20-1 with TRBJ2-1; no definite D call. This CDR3 is 16 amino acids long. Germline CDR1 reads DFQATT; CDR2 reads SNEGSKA (reference sequence). Trimming took off 0 bases at V and 3 bases at J, with 15 bases between the two ends. The CDR3 bases are TGCAGTGCTAGAGATCTTCTAGACGGTTTCTACAATGAGCAGTTCTTC. Translating it yields CSARDLLDGFYNEQFF.

This clonotype has at least ten counts. This chain connects TRBV5-1 to TRBJ2-6, with 7 positions matching TRBD1. The CDR3 totals 16 residues. Germline values: CDR1 SGHRS, CDR2 YFSETQ. V lost 0 bases to trimming and J lost 2 bases; unmatched junction nucleotides: 2. This chain's CDR3 is CASSLEGGAGANVLTF. CDR3 nucleotide sequence: TGCGCCAGCAGCTTGGAAGGGGGCGCTGGGGCCAACGTCCTGACTTTC.

The rearrangement uses TRBV9 and TRBJ2-7; tentatively, D is TRBD2 (6 bases). The ends were cut back, 0 bases at V and 5 bases at J, with 15 bases in the middle. There are 15 residues in the CDR3. Germline V gene data show CDR1 as SGDLS and CDR2 as YYNGEE. The CDR3 coding sequence is TGTGCCAGCAGCGTAGGAGTCAATAGCGGAGACGAGCAGTACTTC. It codes for CASSVGVNSGDEQYF.

This chain joins TRBV13 and TRBJ1-2; the D gene is possibly TRBD1 (5 bases). Trimming pared 5 bases from V and 6 bases from J, leaving 19 bases between. The CDR3 extends over 15 amino acids. Germline V gives CDR1 PRHDT, CDR2 FYEKMQ (reference sequence). The CDR3 spells CASSKRDGLGDGYTF. CDR3 in DNA: TGTGCCAGCAGCAAACGGGACGGGCTGGGTGATGGCTACACCTTC.

J is TRBJ1-2 and V is TRBV5-1, with D unresolved. Germline-derived CDR1 and CDR2 are SGHRS and YFSETQ. Between the trimmed V and J ends, which lost 9 bases and 6 bases, there was a span of 12 bases. The CDR3 contains 11 residues. The CDR3 here is CATEGGDGYTF. CDR3 sequence (DNA): TGCGCCACCGAGGGCGGGGATGGCTACACCTTC.

This chain joins TRBV20-1 and TRBJ1-2; D gene unclear. V was cut by 0 bases and J by 8 bases, with 7 bases left in between. The V gene's germline CDR1 is DFQATT and CDR2 SNEGSKA (reference sequence). The CDR3 contains 11 residues. CDR3: CSAREGIGYTF. Written as DNA, the CDR3 is TGCAGTGCTAGAGAGGGTATCGGCTACACCTTC.

The chain carries TRBV12-3 or TRBV12-4 and TRBJ2-7, with a weak D call TRBD1 (5 bases). The CDR3 loop spans 14 amino acids. Trimming removed 5 bases at V and 3 bases at J, with 14 bases between. CDR3 in DNA: TGTGCCAGCAGTACAATTCAGGGTCGCTACGAGCAGTACTTC. It encodes CASSTIQGRYEQYF.

This chain links TRBV5-1 with TRBJ2-7; 7 bases are a match to TRBD2. Germline CDR1 and CDR2: SGHRS and YFSETQ. V was pared by 2 bases and J by 4 bases, with 9 bases of the junction left unmatched. The CDR3 has 15 amino acids. The CDR3 region is CASSFASGLLYEQYF. The CDR3 DNA reads as TGCGCCAGCAGCTTCGCTAGCGGACTCCTGTACGAGCAGTACTTC.

The rearrangement uses TRBV24-1 and TRBJ2-7, with TRBD1 matching over 7 bases. V shed 2 bases, J shed 6 bases, and the junction held 3 bases outside the gene matches. Germline V CDR1 and CDR2: KGHDR, SFDVKD. The CDR3 loop spans 13 amino acids. The DNA of the CDR3 is TGTGCCACCAGTGATTCGACAGGGCCCGAGCAGTACTTC. The encoded protein is CATSDSTGPEQYF.

The rearrangement joins TRBV18 to TRBJ2-5, with D possibly called TRBD1 or TRBD2 (5 bases each). Judging by the DNA end, TRBJ2-1 fits better; the J call may be wrong. Germline V gives CDR1 KGHSH, CDR2 LQKENI. CDR3 length: 16 residues. The CDR3 spells CASSPPGTGGYNEQFF. Written as DNA, the CDR3 is TGTGCCAGCTCACCACCTGGTACTGGGGGCTACAATGAGCAGTTCTTC.

The J gene is TRBJ1-2, the V gene TRBV9, with TRBD1 as a possible D gene (5 bases). There are 15 residues in the CDR3. The V end was cut by 4 bases, the J end by 6 bases, with 19 bases between. Looked up from germline, CDR1 is SGDLS and CDR2 is YYNGEE. The CDR3 is CASSSMNQGWNGYTF. CDR3 coding DNA: TGTGCCAGCAGCTCTATGAATCAGGGTTGGAATGGCTACACCTTC. The full variable domain, with the rest looked up from reference TRBV9 and TRBJ1-2, is DSGVTQTPKHLITATGQRVTLRCSPRSGDLSVYWYQQSLDQGLQFLIQYYNGEERAKGNILERFSAQQFPDLHSELNLSSLELGDSALYFCASSSMNQGWNGYTFGSGTRLTVV.

This chain connects TRBV9 to TRBJ2-5; possible D gene TRBD2, 7 bases. Germline-derived CDR1 and CDR2 are SGDLS and YYNGEE. Trimming removed 0 bases at V and 1 base at J, with 10 bases between. The CDR3 totals 15 residues. CDR3 protein: CASSVAGEGQETQYF. The DNA of the CDR3 is TGTGCCAGCAGCGTAGCAGGGGAGGGCCAAGAGACCCAGTACTTC.

The CDR3 coding sequence is TGTGCCAGCAGTAACCTCGGACAGCGAGTTGAGCAGTTCTTC. This codes for CASSNLGQRVEQFF. This sequence joins TRBV6-5 and TRBJ2-1; perhaps TRBD1 as D (6 bases). CDR1 is MNHEY, CDR2 SVGAGI, per germline. The CDR3 consists of 14 residues. V shed 5 bases and J shed 9 bases, with 17 bases lying between them.

The V gene is TRBV7-2, the J gene TRBJ2-7, with 7 bases identical to TRBD2. After removal of 3 bases from V and 0 bases from J, the junction contained 11 bases not matched to a gene. CDR3 length: 17 residues. The V gene's germline CDR1 is SGHTA and CDR2 FQGNSA. CDR3: CASSLIPPGLNSYEQYF. CDR3 nucleotides: TGTGCCAGCAGCTTGATACCCCCGGGACTAAACTCCTACGAGCAGTACTTC. Complete variable domain (other parts from reference TRBV7-2 and TRBJ2-7): GAGVSQSPSNKVTEKGKDVELRCDPISGHTALYWYRQSLGQGLEFLIYFQGNSAPDKSGLPSDRFSAERTGGSVSTLTIQRTQQEDSAVYLCASSLIPPGLNSYEQYFGPGTRLTVT.

The chain links TRBV4-3 to TRBJ2-2; possibly TRBD1 for D (7 bases). The CDR3 has 17 residues. The V gene lost 4 bases and the J gene lost 3 bases, with 18 bases spanning the gap. From germline, CDR1 is LGHNA and CDR2 YSLEER. Written as DNA, the CDR3 is TGCGCCAGCAGCCGAGGACCGGCAGGGGGGTACACCGGGGAGCTGTTTTTT. Protein product: CASSRGPAGGYTGELFF.

J is TRBJ2-7 and V is TRBV2; D is perhaps TRBD1 (5 bases). The V end lost 8 bases, the J end lost 6 bases, and 14 bases lay between the germline ends. The CDR3 runs to 12 residues. The germline V gene has CDR1 SNHLY and CDR2 FYNNEI. CDR3 loop: CASGAGQREQYF. The CDR3 DNA reads as TGTGCCAGCGGGGCAGGGCAGCGCGAGCAGTACTTC. Full variable domain (outside the CDR3, taken from reference TRBV2 and TRBJ2-7): EPEVTQTPSHQVTQMGQEVILRCVPISNHLYFYWYRQILGQKVEFLVSFYNNEISEKSEIFDDQFSVERPDGSNFTLKIRSTKLEDSAMYFCASGAGQREQYFGPGTRLTVT.